This T cell receptor beta chain was retrieved from a study of T cell responses to AZD1222 COVID-19 vaccine. Details on this clone: The antigen is undetermined.

The method was immunoSEQ multiplex PCR; TCRdb's version includes in-frame clones alone and lacks a portion of them. The table has roughly 66,000 clones, 84% seen once. Notes on the study in general: Spike-specific TCR depth and breadth grew after two AZD1222 doses. Most donors were white British and more were female, and clonal diversity was possibly underestimated. Only five or six people who got AZD1222 tested seropositive at baseline. Dominant at 160-218 and 743-854, vaccine-associated CD4 TCRs also spanned spike.

V shed 8 bases, J shed 10 bases, and the junction held 10 bases outside the gene matches. There are 13 residues in the CDR3. The germline V gene encodes CDR1 GTSNPN and CDR2 SVGIG (reference sequence). This TCR derives from an adult in good health. This specimen consisted of peripheral blood, obtained on day 0 of AZD1222 vaccination. V is TRBV30 and J is TRBJ2-1; 11 bases agree with TRBD2. CDR3 nucleotides: TGTGCCCTAAGGGCTAGCGGGGGGAACGAGCAGTTCTTC. It translates to CALRASGGNEQFF.